The next 28 T cell receptor beta chains were all read from a single sample in a study of blood T cell repertoires in COVID-19. TCRdb keeps only in-frame clones here, not all; method: immunoSEQ multiplex PCR. This table holds 65,000 to 75,000 clones, roughly 87% found once. The sample comprised peripheral blood. These receptors originate from an elderly woman with active or convalescent COVID-19.

This clone has only one observation. CDR3 in amino acids: CASSIGRGGFEQYF. As DNA, the CDR3 is TGTGCCAGCAGTATTGGACGAGGGGGATTTGAGCAGTACTTC. The chain uses TRBV5-4 and TRBJ2-7, with a possible D match to TRBD1 (6 bases). Per the germline V gene, CDR1 is SGHNT and CDR2 is YYREEE (reference sequence). CDR3 length equals 14 residues. The V end lost 5 bases, the J end lost 7 bases, and 19 bases lay between the germline ends.

This clone was seen only once. The chain uses TRBV18 and TRBJ2-3, with 9 positions matching TRBD2. Germline lookup yields CDR1 KGHSH and CDR2 LQKENI. V was pared by 1 base and J by 5 bases, with 4 bases of the junction left unmatched. The CDR3 consists of 15 residues. The CDR3 sequence: CASSPRGGAGDTQYF. CDR3 in DNA: TGTGCCAGCTCACCACGCGGGGGGGCTGGAGATACGCAGTATTTT.

This clone was detected once. This chain uses TRBV7-2 with TRBJ2-3, with D possibly matching TRBD2 (5 bases). The CDR3 consists of 19 residues. In germline, CDR1 is SGHTA, CDR2 FQGNSA. Trimming removed 4 bases at V and 5 bases at J, with 28 bases between. This chain's CDR3 is CASSYLSGLGVLGQDTQYF. In DNA, the CDR3 is TGTGCCAGCAGCTATTTGTCCGGACTTGGGGTCCTTGGTCAAGATACGCAGTATTTT.

The chain uses TRBV29-1 and TRBJ1-1; D gene uncertain. The CDR3 runs 12 residues. Germline V gene lookup returns CDR1 SQVTM and CDR2 ANQGSEA. V was cut by 0 bases and J by 6 bases, with 8 bases left in between. The CDR3 DNA reads TGCAGCGTTGAAGACACAATCGCTGAAGCTTTCTTT. Encoded protein: CSVEDTIAEAFF. The variable domain in full, completed from reference TRBV29-1 and TRBJ1-1, reads SAVISQKPSRDICQRGTSLTIQCQVDSQVTMMFWYRQQPGQSLTLIATANQGSEATYESGFVIDKFPISRPNLTFSTLTVSNMSPEDSSIYLCSVEDTIAEAFFGQGTRLTVV.

In its sample, this clone was seen once. The chain couples TRBV5-1 to TRBJ2-7; a weak D match, TRBD2 (6 bases). Germline lookup yields CDR1 SGHRS and CDR2 YFSETQ. Trimming took off 1 base at V and 2 bases at J, with 7 bases between the two ends. The length of the CDR3 is 13 residues. CDR3: CASSLRLAYEQYF. The CDR3 region has the DNA TGCGCCAGCAGCTTGAGACTAGCCTACGAGCAGTACTTC. The whole variable domain, remainder taken from reference TRBV5-1 and TRBJ2-7, is KAGVTQTPRYLIKTRGQQVTLSCSPISGHRSVSWYQQTPGQGLQFLFEYFSETQRNKGNFPGRFSGRQFSNSRSEMNVSTLELGDSALYLCASSLRLAYEQYFGPGTRLTVT.

V usage is TRBV3-1 (or the pseudogene TRBV3-2) and J usage is TRBJ2-3; tentatively, D is TRBD1 (5 bases). This CDR3 spans 15 amino acids. V lost 7 bases and J 2 bases, leaving 16 bases between the germline ends. The germline gives CDR1 LGHDT, CDR2 YNNKEL (reference sequence). This CDR3 is CASKQQAIHTDTQYF. As DNA, the CDR3 is TGTGCCAGCAAACAACAGGCAATTCACACAGATACGCAGTATTTT.

The J gene is TRBJ1-1, the V gene TRBV7-8; the D is unclear. The germline V and J ends were trimmed by 5 bases and 11 bases, with 15 bases remaining between them. The CDR3 has 12 amino acids. Looked up from germline, CDR1 is SGHVS and CDR2 is FQNEAQ. The CDR3 region has the DNA TGTGCCAGCAGCCCGAGGCGGGCGGGGGCTTTCTTT. Protein sequence: CASSPRRAGAFF.

The chain uses TRBV4-1 and TRBJ2-7; a possible D gene is TRBD1 (6 bases). The CDR3 totals 17 residues. Germline loops: CDR1 MGHRA, CDR2 YSYEKL. V lost 1 base and J lost 0, with 16 bases in between. The CDR3 DNA sequence: TGCGCCAGCAGCCAAGTCGCTTCCACGGGACACTCCTACGAGCAGTACTTC. The encoded protein is CASSQVASTGHSYEQYF.

The chain uses TRBV12-3 or TRBV12-4 and TRBJ1-1; 7 positions agree with TRBD1. This CDR3 contains 13 residues. V lost 6 bases and J lost 1; bases outside the gene matches: 2. As DNA, the CDR3 is TGTGCCAGCAGAGGACAGGAGAACACTGAAGCTTTCTTT. Amino acid sequence: CASRGQENTEAFF.

This chain links TRBV24-1 with TRBJ2-5; D ambiguous. Trimming shortened V by 4 bases and J by 2 bases, and 13 bases separated the two germline ends. The CDR3 is 15 residues long. Germline values: CDR1 KGHDR, CDR2 SFDVKD. This CDR3 reads CATSEPGGQQETQYF. In nucleotides, the CDR3 is TGTGCCACCAGTGAACCCGGTGGGCAGCAAGAGACCCAGTACTTC.

Only one count was recorded for this clone. The chain has TRBV7-3 and TRBJ1-6, with D maybe TRBD1 (6 bases). The CDR3 extends over 21 amino acids. Germline CDR1 reads SGHTA; CDR2 reads FQGTGA. V lost 6 bases and J 1 base, leaving 28 bases between the germline ends. In DNA, the CDR3 is TGTGCCAGCAGTCAAAGGGGGTGGAAAGGGGAAGGAAGGTCCTATAATTCACCCCTCCACTTT. Protein sequence: CASSQRGWKGEGRSYNSPLHF.

The chain couples TRBV7-9 to TRBJ1-5, with D tentatively TRBD1 (5 bases). Germline lookup yields CDR1 SEHNR and CDR2 FQNEAQ (reference sequence). The V end lost 5 bases, the J end lost 6 bases, and 11 bases lay between the germline ends. The CDR3 contains 13 residues. The CDR3 DNA reads as TGTGCCAGCAGCCACGGACATACTCAGCCCCAGCATTTT. Translation gives CASSHGHTQPQHF.

This chain's CDR3 is CSVSPQGDTQYF. The CDR3 DNA reads TGCAGCGTGAGCCCTCAGGGAGATACGCAGTATTTT. This chain links TRBV29-1 with TRBJ2-3; D is perhaps TRBD1 (5 bases). The CDR3 runs to 12 residues. CDR1 and CDR2 (germline): SQVTM, ANQGSEA. Between the trimmed V and J ends, which lost 6 bases and 5 bases, there was a span of 12 bases.

The V call is TRBV29-1, the J call TRBJ2-3; the match to TRBD1 covers 8 bases. This CDR3 has 14 amino acids. In germline, CDR1 is SQVTM, CDR2 ANQGSEA. J gave up 3 bases and V 5 bases, and 7 bases lay outside the gene matches. CDR3 loop: CSVSRTGRTDTQYF. For the CDR3, the DNA is TGCAGCGTTTCTAGGACAGGGCGGACAGATACGCAGTATTTT.

The chain employs TRBV19 and TRBJ2-7; TRBD1 matches 7 bases. Germline V gene lookup returns CDR1 LNHDA and CDR2 SQIVND (reference sequence). The CDR3 contains 12 residues. V lost 8 bases to trimming and J lost 4 bases; unmatched junction nucleotides: 5. CDR3 nucleotide sequence: TGTGCCAGTGGGACGGGACAGTACGAGCAGTACTTC. Translation: CASGTGQYEQYF.

The V gene is TRBV7-3, the J gene TRBJ2-2, with 7 bases fitting TRBD1. Trimming cost V 3 bases and J 1 base; bases outside gene matches: 5. The germline CDR1 and CDR2 sequences are SGHTA and FQGTGA. The CDR3 has 16 residues. The CDR3 DNA follows: TGTGCCAGCAGCTTCGTGAACAGGGGGAACACCGGGGAGCTGTTTTTT. Translated, it gives CASSFVNRGNTGELFF.

This clone has just one count. V gene TRBV5-1 combines with J gene TRBJ1-3; D unclear. Trimming left V 0 bases short and J 0 bases short, with 4 bases between. CDR3 length: 14 residues. Germline-derived CDR1 and CDR2 are SGHRS and YFSETQ. CDR3 residues: CASSLDSSGNTIYF. DNA for the CDR3: TGCGCCAGCAGCTTGGACAGCTCTGGAAACACCATATATTTT. Variable domain in full (rest from reference TRBV5-1 and TRBJ1-3): KAGVTQTPRYLIKTRGQQVTLSCSPISGHRSVSWYQQTPGQGLQFLFEYFSETQRNKGNFPGRFSGRQFSNSRSEMNVSTLELGDSALYLCASSLDSSGNTIYFGEGSWLTVV.

The V and J genes are TRBV7-9 and TRBJ1-5; D remains ambiguous. The germline CDR1 and CDR2 sequences are SEHNR and FQNEAQ (reference sequence). V gave up 1 base and J gave up 2 bases, with 9 bases separating them. The CDR3 totals 15 residues. Written as DNA, the CDR3 is TGTGCCAGCAGCTTAGGGTCCGGGGGCAATCAGCCCCAGCATTTT. Residues: CASSLGSGGNQPQHF.

J is TRBJ1-3 and V is TRBV28, with 7 bases aligning to TRBD1. In germline, CDR1 is MDHEN, CDR2 SYDVKM. This CDR3 is built from 15 residues. Germline trimming cut 4 bases from V and 4 bases from J; bases unmatched to any gene: 7. CDR3 coding DNA: TGTGCCAGCAGTTCCACAGGGGCCCCCGGAAACACCATATATTTT. It translates to CASSSTGAPGNTIYF.

The rearrangement uses TRBV27 and TRBJ1-2, with D maybe TRBD1 (5 bases). The CDR3 runs to 12 residues. CDR1 is MNHEY, CDR2 SMNVEV, per germline (reference sequence). The V end lost 7 bases, the J end lost 5 bases, and 11 bases lay between the germline ends. This CDR3 reads CASNPGPYGYTF. The CDR3 DNA is TGTGCCAGCAACCCAGGGCCTTATGGCTACACCTTC.

The rearrangement joins TRBV28 to TRBJ2-3; D may be TRBD2 (6 bases). In germline, CDR1 is MDHEN, CDR2 SYDVKM. This CDR3 spans 14 amino acids. V was clipped by 2 bases and J by 1 base, with 7 bases between them. This chain's CDR3 is CASSLRGGTDTQYF. The CDR3 bases are TGTGCCAGCAGTTTACGCGGGGGCACAGATACGCAGTATTTT.

The gene calls are TRBV5-1 and TRBJ1-1; no firm D call. The germline V and J ends were trimmed by 4 bases and 4 bases, with 14 bases remaining between them. CDR1 SGHRS and CDR2 YFSETQ come from the germline V gene. CDR3 length equals 14 residues. The CDR3 DNA reads as TGCGCCAGCAGCCCGCAAGCGGGGTCCACTGAAGCTTTCTTT. This codes for CASSPQAGSTEAFF.

The rearrangement uses TRBV28 and TRBJ2-7; TRBD2 is a possible D gene (6 bases). Trimming took 5 bases from V and 2 from J, leaving 19 bases between them. The CDR3 totals 16 residues. CDR1 is MDHEN, CDR2 SYDVKM, per germline. The CDR3 DNA reads TGTGCCAGCAGTCTCCCGCCGGGACTGGGGACCTACGAGCAGTACTTC. Its translation: CASSLPPGLGTYEQYF.

In its sample, this clone was seen once. The chain employs TRBV23-1 and TRBJ2-5; 8 bases are a match to TRBD2. TRBV23-1 carries the ORF label, with uncertain function. The CDR3 sequence is 15 residues long. The junction had 11 bases not matched to a gene; V was cut back by 7 bases and J by 4 bases. The CDR3 DNA sequence: TGCGCCAGCAACCGTCTCCGGGGGGGTGCAGAGACCCAGTACTTC. Translated: CASNRLRGGAETQYF.

V usage is TRBV7-2 and J usage is TRBJ2-3; 9 positions match TRBD2. Trimming at V came to 3 bases and at J to 2 bases, leaving 12 bases not matched to a gene. Germline assignment: CDR1 SGHTA and CDR2 FQGNSA. This CDR3 has 18 amino acids. CDR3 in amino acids: CASSLPSGDKLDTDTQYF. CDR3 nucleotide sequence: TGTGCCAGCAGCTTGCCTAGCGGGGATAAACTTGACACAGATACGCAGTATTTT.

The chain carries TRBV19 and TRBJ2-5; 9 bases agree with TRBD2. Germline V lookup: CDR1 LNHDA, CDR2 SQIVND (reference sequence). This CDR3 comprises 16 residues. J lost 2 bases, V lost 1 base, and 5 bases had no gene match. The DNA for the CDR3 is TGTGCCAGTAGTATAGTTGGTCTAGCGGGGCAAGAGACCCAGTACTTC. Translated, it gives CASSIVGLAGQETQYF. The whole variable domain, filled in from reference TRBV19 and TRBJ2-5, reads DGGITQSPKYLFRKEGQNVTLSCEQNLNHDAMYWYRQDPGQGLRLIYYSQIVNDFQKGDIAEGYSVSREKKESFPLTVTSAQKNPTAFYLCASSIVGLAGQETQYFGPGTRLLVL.

The gene calls are TRBV3-1 (or the pseudogene TRBV3-2) and TRBJ1-1; no firm D call. The germline V gene has CDR1 LGHDT and CDR2 YNNKEL (reference sequence). There are 12 residues in the CDR3. V was cut by 4 bases and J by 7 bases, with 10 bases left in between. The CDR3 spells CASSRAGFEAFF. The CDR3 nucleotides read TGTGCCAGCAGCCGAGCGGGATTTGAAGCTTTCTTT.

The rearrangement links TRBV7-2 to TRBJ1-6; no clear D gene. There are 15 residues in the CDR3. V lost 5 bases to trimming and J lost 5 bases, with 13 bases between them. CDR1 SGHTA and CDR2 FQGNSA come from the germline V gene. In DNA, the CDR3 is TGTGCCAGCAGCGCTGGCGGAGGGAATAATTCACCCCTCCACTTT. Translating gives CASSAGGGNNSPLHF.